The source of this T cell receptor (beta chain) is a study of persistence of HIV-infected CD4 T cells. An overlapping HIV-1 Gag peptide pool stimulated these cells at approximately 1 ug/peptide/mL. Sorted nonresponding memory CD4+ T cells were CD40L-negative, CD69-negative, CD45RO-high. Donors had undetectable plasma HIV-1 RNA, under 50 copies/mL, for 4+ years. The CDR3 extends over 16 amino acids. Deletions cut 4 bases from V and 5 bases from J, with 21 bases between. The V gene's germline CDR1 is SGHRS and CDR2 YFSETQ. Turning to this clone: The antigen remains unidentified.

The libraries were made with immunoSEQ version 4 in survey mode. Using immunoSEQ multiplex PCR, the repertoire was profiled, and TCRdb retains in-frame clones only, with some absent. The table has some 37,000 clones, roughly four fifths seen once; the top ten hold roughly 0.99%. Sequenced material: cultured CD4+ T cells from PBMCs, taken from a patient who received antiretroviral therapy. The TCR sequence derives from an adult with HIV. The donor label of this sample is uncertain. This chain connects TRBV5-1 to TRBJ1-1; the D gene is possibly TRBD1 (6 bases). The DNA of the CDR3 is TGCGCCAGCAGCCCCAACTTACGGGGGGCGGAAACTGAAGCTTTCTTT. It translates to CASSPNLRGAETEAFF.